A single sample is the source of the 11 T cell receptor beta chains below, sequenced in a study of blood T cells in healthy people across ages. With a J-beta primer mix and a sample-barcoded 5' primer, a second PCR ran about 7 to 11 cycles. TCRdb re-analysed the 5' RACE reads in MiXCR, keeping a single row per CDR3 protein. The sample yields 750,000 to 950,000 distinct CDR3 sequences, around a quarter seen once. This same sample was also part of a study on T cells of mothers and their children.

The source material was blood. These receptors came from a boy under 18 in good health.

The chain uses TRBV6-5 and TRBJ1-2; no definite D call. Trimming removed 0 bases at V and 0 bases at J, with 5 bases between. The CDR3 has 14 residues. Germline V gives CDR1 MNHEY, CDR2 SVGAGI. The CDR3, as DNA: TGTGCCAGCAGTTACTCCGAATCTAACTATGGCTACACCTTC. This encodes CASSYSESNYGYTF.

A few counts support this clonotype. The chain employs TRBV28 and TRBJ2-3; the match to TRBD2 covers 7 bases. The CDR3 totals 16 residues. CDR1 is MDHEN, CDR2 SYDVKM, per germline. Unmatched junction bases numbered 17, after V lost 6 bases and J lost 8 bases. The CDR3: CASRASDGASGGTQYF. The CDR3, as DNA: TGTGCCAGCAGAGCATCAGACGGGGCTAGCGGCGGTACGCAGTATTTT. Full variable domain (remainder filled in from reference TRBV28 and TRBJ2-3): DVKVTQSSRYLVKRTGEKVFLECVQDMDHENMFWYRQDPGLGLRLIYFSYDVKMKEKGDIPEGYSVSREKKERFSLILESASTNQTSMYLCASRASDGASGGTQYFGPGTRLTVL.

Only a few counts were recorded for this clonotype. This sequence joins TRBV6-1 and TRBJ2-2; TRBD1 might be the D (6 bases). Trimming took 6 bases from V and 3 from J, leaving 11 bases between them. CDR3 length: 14 residues. Germline loops: CDR1 MNHNS, CDR2 SASEGT. CDR3 protein: CASSSAGDTGELFF. The CDR3 nucleotides read TGTGCCAGCAGCTCGGCAGGGGACACCGGGGAGCTGTTTTTT.

The sample holds one count of this clonotype. The chain links TRBV20-1 to TRBJ2-1; D ambiguous. The CDR3 loop spans 12 amino acids. Germline CDR1 is DFQATT and CDR2 is SNEGSKA (reference sequence). The V end was cut by 1 base, the J end by 6 bases, with 7 bases between. CDR3 nucleotide sequence: TGCAGTGCTAGAGCGGTTCGCAATGAGCAGTTCTTC. This codes for CSARAVRNEQFF.

This clonotype was seen repeatedly, ten times or more. J is TRBJ2-5 and V is TRBV2; D remains unclear. Germline assignment: CDR1 SNHLY and CDR2 FYNNEI. V was shortened by 4 bases and J by 5 bases, with 8 bases between the two germline ends. This CDR3 comprises 12 residues. The chain's CDR3 is CASSAVEETQYF. The CDR3 nucleotides are TGTGCCAGCAGTGCGGTTGAGGAGACCCAGTACTTC.

This clonotype was detected a few times. J is TRBJ2-3 and V is TRBV9; tentatively, D is TRBD1 or TRBD2 (6 bases each). Germline V gene lookup returns CDR1 SGDLS and CDR2 YYNGEE. V lost 3 bases, J lost 0 bases, and 14 bases lay in between. There are 16 residues in the CDR3. The CDR3 sequence: CASSGGGGPSTDTQYF. CDR3 nucleotide sequence: TGTGCCAGCAGCGGAGGAGGGGGACCTAGCACAGATACGCAGTATTTT.

The chain couples TRBV7-3 to TRBJ2-1, with 9 bases lining up with TRBD2. With V trimmed by 1 base and J by 2 bases, 9 bases remained unmatched. The CDR3 is 18 residues long. CDR1 is SGHTA and CDR2 is FQGTGA in the germline V gene. This chain's CDR3 is CASSLKGRLAATYNEQFF. The CDR3 region has the DNA TGTGCCAGCAGCTTAAAGGGGAGACTAGCGGCTACCTACAATGAGCAGTTCTTC.

The rearrangement links TRBV29-1 to TRBJ1-2, with D maybe TRBD1 (6 bases). CDR3 size: 15 residues. V lost 6 bases, J lost 0 bases, and 17 bases lay in between. CDR1 is SQVTM and CDR2 is ANQGSEA in the germline V gene. CDR3 protein: CSVLGRDTPNYGYTF. The CDR3, as DNA: TGCAGCGTCCTGGGCCGGGACACTCCTAACTATGGCTACACCTTC.

This clonotype was observed a handful of times. The V gene is TRBV12-3 or TRBV12-4, the J gene TRBJ2-3; 7 bases are a match to TRBD1. There are 10 residues in the CDR3. CDR3 loop: CASEGQRQYF. DNA of the CDR3: TGTGCTAGCGAGGGACAGAGGCAGTATTTT.

The V gene is TRBV6-6, the J gene TRBJ2-5, with 8 nucleotides matching TRBD1. This CDR3 has 14 residues. V was clipped by 6 bases and J by 11 bases; unmatched bases: 14. Germline assignment: CDR1 MNHNY and CDR2 SVGAGI (reference sequence). The CDR3: CASRSGTGSLGQYF. Written as DNA, the CDR3 is TGTGCCAGCAGGTCCGGGACAGGCAGCCTTGGGCAGTACTTC.

This clonotype was detected a few times. The chain links TRBV7-6 to TRBJ1-3; D not resolved. CDR3 size: 14 residues. The germline V gene encodes CDR1 SGHVS and CDR2 FNYEAQ. V was trimmed by 1 base and J by 6 bases, leaving 10 bases between them. CDR3 region: CASSLVELENTIYF. Here the CDR3 DNA reads TGTGCCAGCAGCTTAGTGGAATTAGAAAACACCATATATTTT.